The next 19 T cell receptor beta chains were all read from a single sample in a study. The sorted Tregs were CD4+CD25+CD127-/low cells. Each CDR3 protein is one row after TCRdb ran MiXCR on the 5' RACE reads. This table has around 10,000 distinct CDR3 sequences, approximately 14% appearing once. Sequencing was carried out using Tregs sorted from blood. All receptors come from a female donor with breast cancer.

As concerns this clonotype: At one of its ends the junction is not consistent with the germline gene, which may arise from a read error. The rearrangement joins TRBV5-6 to TRBJ2-3; D ambiguous. There are 14 residues in the CDR3. Per the germline V gene, CDR1 is SGHDT and CDR2 is YYEEEE. The CDR3 is CANSFRIIKDTQYF. Written as DNA, the CDR3 is TGCGCCAACAGCTTCAGAATTATCAAAGATACGCAGTATTTT. The whole variable domain, filled in from reference TRBV5-6 and TRBJ2-3, reads DAGVTQSPTHLIKTRGQQVTLRCSPKSGHDTVSWYQQALGQGPQFIFQYYEEEERQRGNFPDRFSGHQFPNYSSELNVNALLLGDSALYLCANSFRIIKDTQYFGPGTRLTVL.

In its sample, this clonotype ranks as medium-sized (0.01 to 0.1%). The V and J genes are TRBV20-1 and TRBJ2-2, with 7 bases identical to TRBD2. J was trimmed by 6 bases and V by 2 bases; bases with no gene match: 9. The CDR3 is made up of 15 amino acids. Germline lookup yields CDR1 DFQATT and CDR2 SNEGSKA (reference sequence). The CDR3 nucleotides read TGCAGTGCTAGACGCGGCGGGAGTTTAGCCGGGGAGCTGTTTTTT. Protein: CSARRGGSLAGELFF.

Sample share makes this clonotype medium-sized. Relative to the germline gene, one junction end is altered; a read error may explain this. V is TRBV6-2 or TRBV6-3 and J is TRBJ1-6; a weak D match, TRBD1 (6 bases). The length of the CDR3 is 13 residues. Germline V gene lookup returns CDR1 MNHEY and CDR2 SVGEGT. CDR3: CASSYSTGGNIYF. The CDR3 coding sequence is TGTGCCAGCAGTTACTCGACTGGGGGCAATATCTACTTT.

This clonotype was recorded at least ten times. V usage is TRBV4-1 and J usage is TRBJ1-1, with 7 bases that match TRBD1. Unmatched junction bases numbered 10, after V lost 0 bases and J lost 3 bases. Germline-derived CDR1 and CDR2 are MGHRA and YSYEKL. The CDR3 runs to 17 residues. CDR3 coding DNA: TGCGCCAGCAGCCAAGATCCAGCGACAGGGATGGACACTGAAGCTTTCTTT. This codes for CASSQDPATGMDTEAFF.

This clonotype is labeled as medium-sized. V is TRBV7-9 and J is TRBJ2-3, with TRBD2 identical over 7 bases. This CDR3 is 16 amino acids long. V lost 1 base to trimming and J lost 1 base; unmatched junction nucleotides: 5. The germline V gene encodes CDR1 SEHNR and CDR2 FQNEAQ (reference sequence). The CDR3 is CASSLEASGRTDTQYF. The CDR3 bases are TGTGCCAGCAGCTTAGAGGCTAGCGGCCGCACAGATACGCAGTATTTT. The full variable domain, its missing parts supplied by reference TRBV7-9 and TRBJ2-3, is DTGVSQNPRHKITKRGQNVTFRCDPISEHNRLYWYRQTLGQGPEFLTYFQNEAQLEKSRLLSDRFSAERPKGSFSTLEIQRTEQGDSAMYLCASSLEASGRTDTQYFGPGTRLTVL.

By proportion, this clonotype is medium-sized. V gene TRBV6-2 or TRBV6-3 combines with J gene TRBJ2-3, with D perhaps matching TRBD2 (6 bases). The CDR3 consists of 12 residues. Trimming pared 4 bases from V and 9 bases from J, leaving 11 bases between. Germline assignment: CDR1 MNHEY and CDR2 SVGEGT. The CDR3 here is CASSLLRGTQYF. Written as DNA, the CDR3 is TGTGCCAGCAGTTTACTCCGGGGGACGCAGTATTTT.

This clonotype was seen many times. The V gene is TRBV12-3 or TRBV12-4, the J gene TRBJ2-5; D gene ambiguous. Deletions cut 6 bases from V and 4 bases from J, with 9 bases between. The CDR3 totals 12 residues. CDR3 coding DNA: TGTGCCAGCAGCCCTCAACGAGAGACCCAGTACTTC. Amino acid sequence: CASSPQRETQYF.

Sample share makes this clonotype medium-sized (0.01 to 0.1%). The gene calls are TRBV4-3 and TRBJ2-1; 11 bases are shared with TRBD2. With V trimmed by 1 base and J by 11 bases, 7 bases remained unmatched. The V gene's germline CDR1 is LGHNA and CDR2 YSLEER. The CDR3 extends over 15 amino acids. The CDR3, as DNA: TGCGCCAGCAGCCAAGGAATGTCTAGCGGGAGGAAGCAGTTCTTC. Protein sequence: CASSQGMSSGRKQFF.

This clonotype was detected many times. The CDR3 loop reads CASRRDSFSYEQYF. Here the CDR3 DNA reads TGTGCCAGCAGGCGGGACAGCTTCTCCTACGAGCAGTACTTC. The chain uses TRBV6-2 or TRBV6-3 and TRBJ2-7, with TRBD1 as a possible D gene (7 bases). The length of the CDR3 is 14 residues. V lost 6 bases, J lost 0 bases, and 12 bases lay in between. Germline CDR1 MNHEY, CDR2 SVGEGT.

Only a few counts were recorded for this clonotype. This may arise from a read error, as a much more abundant clone is one base away. The J gene is TRBJ2-5, the V gene TRBV20-1; maybe TRBD1 (6 bases). The CDR3 has 14 residues. CDR1 is DFQATT and CDR2 is SNEGSKA in the germline V gene (reference sequence). V shed 5 bases and J shed 4 bases, with 17 bases lying between them. CDR3 nucleotides: TGCAGTGCTGCTTTGGGGACATACCGAGAGACCCAGTACTTC. Translated, it gives CSAALGTYRETQYF.

This clonotype was recorded at least ten times. The CDR3 nucleotides read TGTGCCAGCAGCTCGCAGCCGAACACTGAAGCTTTCTTT. Its translation is CASSSQPNTEAFF. The chain uses TRBV7-8 and TRBJ1-1; D is undetermined. This CDR3 contains 13 residues. The V end was cut by 4 bases, the J end by 1 base, with 7 bases between. CDR1 and CDR2 from the germline V gene are SGHVS and FQNEAQ.

This clonotype is categorized as medium-sized. The chain carries TRBV4-3 and TRBJ1-4; 7 nucleotides align to TRBD1. Unmatched junction bases numbered 9, after V lost 5 bases and J lost 6 bases. From germline, CDR1 is LGHNA and CDR2 YSLEER. This CDR3 spans 15 amino acids. The CDR3, as DNA: TGCGCCAGCAGCTCCCTACAGGGGAACTATGAAAAACTGTTTTTT. It encodes CASSSLQGNYEKLFF.

By its share, this clonotype is medium-sized (0.01 to 0.1%). The chain joins TRBV5-1 to TRBJ2-6; 11 nucleotides match TRBD2. The CDR3 runs 17 residues. CDR1 is SGHRS, CDR2 YFSETQ, per germline. The V and J ends lost 2 bases and 4 bases, in that order; junction bases with no gene match: 5. The CDR3 nucleotides read TGCGCCAGCAGCTTAACTAGCGGGAGATCAGGGGCCAACGTCCTGACTTTC. It is translated as CASSLTSGRSGANVLTF. The complete variable domain, with remaining parts taken from reference TRBV5-1 and TRBJ2-6, reads KAGVTQTPRYLIKTRGQQVTLSCSPISGHRSVSWYQQTPGQGLQFLFEYFSETQRNKGNFPGRFSGRQFSNSRSEMNVSTLELGDSALYLCASSLTSGRSGANVLTFGAGSRLTVL.

The chain has TRBV20-1 and TRBJ2-1; the D gene could be TRBD1 or TRBD2 (5 bases each). The CDR3 sequence is 14 residues long. The V gene lost 4 bases and the J gene lost 6 bases, with 16 bases spanning the gap. Per germline, CDR1 DFQATT and CDR2 SNEGSKA (reference sequence). CDR3 residues: CSATEGTAINEQFF. The CDR3 nucleotides are TGCAGTGCTACTGAAGGGACGGCAATCAATGAGCAGTTCTTC.

By frequency in the sample, this clonotype is medium-sized. The V call is TRBV5-5, the J call TRBJ2-2; no firm D call. This CDR3 region has 14 residues. V was cut by 1 base and J by 5 bases, with 9 bases left in between. Germline values: CDR1 SGHKS, CDR2 YYEKEE (reference sequence). The chain's CDR3 is CASSLTDGTGELFF. In nucleotides, the CDR3 is TGTGCCAGCAGCTTGACGGATGGGACCGGGGAGCTGTTTTTT.

This clonotype was detected ten times or more. CDR3 in DNA: TGTGCCAGCAGCCAAGAGTCGGTTAGCGGGATTAGTTCAGATACGCAGTATTTT. This codes for CASSQESVSGISSDTQYF. V gene TRBV4-2 combines with J gene TRBJ2-3; TRBD2 agrees at 8 bases. The CDR3 extends over 18 amino acids. Germline V gives CDR1 LGHNA, CDR2 YNFKEQ. V trimming: 0 bases; J trimming: 4 bases; junction bases outside the gene matches: 12.

This clonotype was found many times. The rearrangement links TRBV3-1 to TRBJ1-1, with 9 bases matching TRBD1. The J segment lost 5 bases and the V segment lost 6 bases, leaving 10 bases of the junction unmatched. Germline CDR1 and CDR2: LGHDT and YNNKEL (reference sequence). The CDR3 is 15 residues long. The CDR3 sequence: CASRPKQGASTEAFF. CDR3 DNA: TGTGCCAGCAGACCTAAACAGGGGGCGAGTACTGAAGCTTTCTTT.

This clonotype is medium-sized (0.01 to 0.1%) by share. The gene calls are TRBV7-2 and TRBJ2-3; D is ambiguous. Per the germline V gene, CDR1 is SGHTA and CDR2 is FQGNSA. Deletions cut 6 bases from V and 10 bases from J, with 20 bases between. The CDR3 extends over 14 amino acids. In nucleotides, the CDR3 is TGTGCCAGCAGGGGTGGACGCGGAACGTCGCCGCAGTATTTT. Its protein product is CASRGGRGTSPQYF.

This clonotype showed up just a few times. V is TRBV27 and J is TRBJ1-6; D unclear. Germline CDR1 is MNHEY and CDR2 is SMNVEV (reference sequence). The CDR3 has 13 residues. Trimming removed 0 bases at V and 9 bases at J, with 6 bases between. This CDR3 reads CASSLSSVSPLHF. DNA for the CDR3: TGTGCCAGCAGTTTATCTTCGGTTTCACCCCTCCACTTT.